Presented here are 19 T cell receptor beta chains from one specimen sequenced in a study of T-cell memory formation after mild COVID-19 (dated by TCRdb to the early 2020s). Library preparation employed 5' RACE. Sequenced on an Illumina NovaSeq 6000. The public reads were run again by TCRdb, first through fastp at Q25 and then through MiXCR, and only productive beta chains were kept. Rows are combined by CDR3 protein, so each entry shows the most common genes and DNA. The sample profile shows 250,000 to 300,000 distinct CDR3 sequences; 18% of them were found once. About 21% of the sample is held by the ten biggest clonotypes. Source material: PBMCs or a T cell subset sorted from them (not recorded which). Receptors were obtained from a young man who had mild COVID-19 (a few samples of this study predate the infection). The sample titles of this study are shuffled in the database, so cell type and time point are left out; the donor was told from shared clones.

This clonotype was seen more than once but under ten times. The CDR3 nucleotides read TGTGCCAGCAGCTTAGATATCCGTGAAAAACTGTTTTTT. Translation gives CASSLDIREKLFF. The chain recombines TRBV7-9 with TRBJ1-4; no firm D call. The length of the CDR3 is 13 residues. Germline V gene lookup returns CDR1 SEHNR and CDR2 FQNEAQ (reference sequence). Trimming took 1 base from V and 7 from J, leaving 7 bases between them.

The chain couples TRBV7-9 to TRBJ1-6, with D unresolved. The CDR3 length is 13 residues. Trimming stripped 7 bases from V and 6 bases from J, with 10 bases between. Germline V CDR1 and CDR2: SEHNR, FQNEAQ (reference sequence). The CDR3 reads CASKDRPNSPLHF. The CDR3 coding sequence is TGTGCCAGCAAAGATAGGCCTAATTCACCCCTCCACTTT.

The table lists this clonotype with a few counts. CDR3 sequence (DNA): TGTGCCAGTACCTTCAGGGGGGGAGGCTACACCTTC. Amino acids: CASTFRGGGYTF. The J gene is TRBJ1-2, the V gene TRBV19, with 7 bases that match TRBD1. CDR1 is LNHDA, CDR2 SQIVND, per germline (reference sequence). The CDR3 sequence is 12 residues long. J was trimmed by 8 bases and V by 7 bases; bases with no gene match: 7.

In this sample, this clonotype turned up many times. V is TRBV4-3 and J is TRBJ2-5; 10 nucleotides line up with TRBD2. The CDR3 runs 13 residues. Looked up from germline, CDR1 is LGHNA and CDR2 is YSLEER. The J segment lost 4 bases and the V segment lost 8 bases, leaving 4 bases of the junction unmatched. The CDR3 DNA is TGCGCCAGCGGCCGGACTAGCGGAGAGACCCAGTACTTC. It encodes CASGRTSGETQYF.

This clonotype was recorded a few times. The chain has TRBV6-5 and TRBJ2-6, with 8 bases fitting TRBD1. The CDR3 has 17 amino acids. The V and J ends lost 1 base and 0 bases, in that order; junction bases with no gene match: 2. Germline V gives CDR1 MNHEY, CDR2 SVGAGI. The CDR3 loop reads CASSYLTGDSGANVLTF. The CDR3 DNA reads TGTGCCAGCAGTTACTTGACAGGGGACTCTGGGGCCAACGTCCTGACTTTC.

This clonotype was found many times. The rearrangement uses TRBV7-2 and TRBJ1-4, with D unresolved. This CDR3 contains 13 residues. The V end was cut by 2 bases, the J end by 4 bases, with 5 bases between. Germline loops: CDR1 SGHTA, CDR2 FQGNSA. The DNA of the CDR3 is TGTGCCAGCAGCTTACTAGTTAATGAAAAACTGTTTTTT. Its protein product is CASSLLVNEKLFF.

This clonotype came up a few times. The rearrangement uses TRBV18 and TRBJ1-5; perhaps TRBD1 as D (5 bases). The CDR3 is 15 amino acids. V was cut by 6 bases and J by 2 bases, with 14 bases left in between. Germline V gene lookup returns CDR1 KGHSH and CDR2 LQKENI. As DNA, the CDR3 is TGTGCCAGCTCCTCGGGAGGGGTGGGCAATCAGCCCCAGCATTTT. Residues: CASSSGGVGNQPQHF.

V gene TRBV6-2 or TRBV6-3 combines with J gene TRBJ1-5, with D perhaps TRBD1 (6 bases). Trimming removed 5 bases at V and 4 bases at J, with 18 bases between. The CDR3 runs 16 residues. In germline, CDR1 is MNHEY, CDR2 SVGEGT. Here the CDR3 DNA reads TGTGCCAGCAGTCAACACACAGGGACGGGTAATCAGCCCCAGCATTTT. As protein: CASSQHTGTGNQPQHF.

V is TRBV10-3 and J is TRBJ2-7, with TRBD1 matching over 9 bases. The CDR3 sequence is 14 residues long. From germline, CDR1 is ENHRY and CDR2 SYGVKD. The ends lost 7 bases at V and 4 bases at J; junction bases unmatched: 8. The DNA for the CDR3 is TGTGCCATCACCCCAGGACAGGGGTCATACGAGCAGTACTTC. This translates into CAITPGQGSYEQYF.

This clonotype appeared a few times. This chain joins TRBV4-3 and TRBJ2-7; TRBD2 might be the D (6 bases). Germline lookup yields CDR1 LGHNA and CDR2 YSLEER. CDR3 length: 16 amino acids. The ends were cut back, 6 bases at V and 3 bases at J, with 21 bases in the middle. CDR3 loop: CASSSEPSESFYEQYF. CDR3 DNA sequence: TGCGCCAGCAGTTCGGAACCTAGCGAATCATTCTACGAGCAGTACTTC.

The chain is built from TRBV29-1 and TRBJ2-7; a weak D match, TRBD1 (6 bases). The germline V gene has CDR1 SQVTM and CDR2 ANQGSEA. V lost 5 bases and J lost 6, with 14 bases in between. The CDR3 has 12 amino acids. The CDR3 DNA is TGCAGCGTTCTCGGGGACATTTCCGAGCAGTACTTC. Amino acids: CSVLGDISEQYF.

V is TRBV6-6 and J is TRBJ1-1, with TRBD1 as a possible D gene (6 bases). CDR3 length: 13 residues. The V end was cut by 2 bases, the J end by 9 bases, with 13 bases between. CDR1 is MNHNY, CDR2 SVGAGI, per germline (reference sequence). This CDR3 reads CASSYAQGEKAFF. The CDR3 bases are TGTGCCAGCAGTTACGCACAGGGTGAAAAAGCTTTCTTT.

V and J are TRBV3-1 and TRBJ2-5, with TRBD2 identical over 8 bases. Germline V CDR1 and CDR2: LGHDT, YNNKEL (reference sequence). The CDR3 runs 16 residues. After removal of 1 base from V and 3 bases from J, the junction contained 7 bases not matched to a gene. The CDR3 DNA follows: TGTGCCAGCAGCCAAGGAGGGGGGACTAGGAAAGAGACCCAGTACTTC. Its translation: CASSQGGGTRKETQYF.

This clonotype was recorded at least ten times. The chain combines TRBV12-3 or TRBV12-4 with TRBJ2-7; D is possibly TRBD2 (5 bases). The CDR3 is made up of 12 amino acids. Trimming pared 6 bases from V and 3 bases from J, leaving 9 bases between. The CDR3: CASRGDNYEQYF. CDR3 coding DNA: TGTGCCAGCAGGGGAGACAACTACGAGCAGTACTTC.

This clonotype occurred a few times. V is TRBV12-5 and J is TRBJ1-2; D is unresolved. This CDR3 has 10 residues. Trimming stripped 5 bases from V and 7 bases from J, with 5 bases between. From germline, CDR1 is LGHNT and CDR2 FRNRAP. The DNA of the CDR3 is TGTGCTAGTGGTCCCCTTGGCTACACCTTC. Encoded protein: CASGPLGYTF.

In DNA, the CDR3 is TGTGCCAGCTCACCATCGCAGGGAAGGAAAGGCTACACCTTC. Translation gives CASSPSQGRKGYTF. V and J are TRBV18 and TRBJ1-2, with D possibly TRBD1 on 5 matching bases. Germline CDR1 is KGHSH and CDR2 is LQKENI. V lost 2 bases to trimming and J lost 8 bases, with 15 bases between them. The CDR3 covers 14 residues. The variable domain in full, with the rest retrieved from reference TRBV18 and TRBJ1-2, is NAGVMQNPRHLVRRRGQEARLRCSPMKGHSHVYWYRQLPEEGLKFMVYLQKENIIDESGMPKERFSAEFPKEGPSILRIQQVVRGDSAAYFCASSPSQGRKGYTFGSGTRLTVV.

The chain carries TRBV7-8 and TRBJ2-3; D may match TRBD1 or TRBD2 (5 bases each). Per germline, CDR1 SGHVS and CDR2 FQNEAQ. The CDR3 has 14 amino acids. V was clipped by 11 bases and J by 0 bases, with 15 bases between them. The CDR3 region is CAVGDRTSTDTQYF. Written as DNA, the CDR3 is TGTGCCGTTGGGGACCGTACTAGCACAGATACGCAGTATTTT. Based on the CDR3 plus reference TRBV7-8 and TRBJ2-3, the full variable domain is GAGVSQSPRYKVAKRGQDVALRCDPISGHVSLFWYQQALGQGPEFLTYFQNEAQLDKSGLPSDRFFAERPEGSVSTLKIQRTQQEDSAVYLCAVGDRTSTDTQYFGPGTRLTVL.

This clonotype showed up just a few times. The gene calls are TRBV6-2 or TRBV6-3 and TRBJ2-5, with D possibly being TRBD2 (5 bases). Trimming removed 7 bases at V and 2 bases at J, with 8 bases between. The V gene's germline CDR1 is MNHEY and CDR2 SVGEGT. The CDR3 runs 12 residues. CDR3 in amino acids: CASTGIQETQYF. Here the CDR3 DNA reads TGTGCCAGCACCGGGATTCAAGAGACCCAGTACTTC.

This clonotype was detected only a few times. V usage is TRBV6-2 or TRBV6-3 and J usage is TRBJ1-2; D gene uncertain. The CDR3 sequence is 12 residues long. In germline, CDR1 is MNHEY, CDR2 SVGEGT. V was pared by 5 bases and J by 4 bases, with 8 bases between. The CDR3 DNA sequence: TGTGCCAGCAGTCTACGGACCTATGGCTACACCTTC. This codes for CASSLRTYGYTF.